This T cell receptor (beta chain) was documented in a study of cytomegalovirus exposure and HLA in healthy donors. The PCR used 60 Vbeta and 13 Jbeta primers. The assay was immunoSEQ multiplex PCR, and TCRdb's table has in-frame clones only and misses some. The data show 200,000 to 250,000 clones, approximately 81% seen once. Study conclusions and caveats: A list of 150 to 200 TCR beta chains associated with cytomegalovirus was given. In vitro testing confirmed three CMV-associated chains as specific for CMV antigens. Owing to their indistinguishability, certain V segments, notably TRBV6-2 and TRBV6-3, were excluded.

The CDR3 extends over 13 amino acids. The V gene lost 5 bases and the J gene lost 1 base, with 7 bases spanning the gap. Germline V gives CDR1 LNHDA, CDR2 SQIVND (reference sequence). With regard to this clone: Its target is not known.

The source material was PBMCs. This receptor was taken from a human donor in good health. The gene calls are TRBV19 and TRBJ2-3; no reliable D call. The CDR3 loop reads CASSSRRTDTQYF. CDR3 DNA: TGTGCCAGTAGTTCGAGGCGCACAGATACGCAGTATTTT.